What follows are 28 T cell receptor beta chains derived from one specimen sequenced in a study of tumor and adjacent non-tumor tissue in lung cancer. TCRbeta libraries were built with three rounds of nested PCR, modified from ARM-PCR. TCRdb recomputed calls from the multiplex PCR reads with MiXCR, one row per CDR3 protein. The sample holds 68,000 or so distinct CDR3 sequences; roughly 60% are singletons and the top ten take 20% to 25%. No cell sorting was done before RNA was extracted from the tissue. The source material was lung tumor tissue. Receptors originate from a man in his fifties with non-small cell lung cancer.

The table lists this clonotype with a few counts. It may be a read error: a sequence one base away is much more abundant. As DNA, the CDR3 is TGTGCCAGCAGTTACTCGAGTATTAGGGGGGCCGGGAATACGCAGTATTTT. Translating it yields CASSYSSIRGAGNTQYF. The gene calls are TRBV6-5 and TRBJ2-3; perhaps D is TRBD1 or TRBD2 (6 bases each). Trimming pared 0 bases from V and 7 bases from J, leaving 20 bases between. CDR3 size: 17 residues. Per the germline V gene, CDR1 is MNHEY and CDR2 is SVGAGI.

The V call is TRBV5-1, the J call TRBJ2-2; D is unclear. Deletions cut 7 bases from V and 9 bases from J, with 28 bases between. CDR3 length: 17 residues. Germline values: CDR1 SGHRS, CDR2 YFSETQ. CDR3 nucleotides: TGCGCCAGCGCCAGATATAAGAACGGTCCATTGTCCTGGGAGCTGTTTTTT. It encodes CASARYKNGPLSWELFF.

To note about this clonotype: The junction departs from the called germline gene at one end, perhaps through a read error. As DNA, the CDR3 is TGCGCCAGCAGCTTGGTAGGGGGGGTACCCTCCTACGAGCCGCACTTC. Protein sequence: CASSLVGGVPSYEPHF. The chain couples TRBV5-1 to TRBJ2-7; perhaps TRBD2 as D (7 bases). Germline assignment: CDR1 SGHRS and CDR2 YFSETQ. CDR3 length: 16 residues. Together with reference TRBV5-1 and TRBJ2-7, the CDR3 gives the full variable domain: KAGVTQTPRYLIKTRGQQVTLSCSPISGHRSVSWYQQTPGQGLQFLFEYFSETQRNKGNFPGRFSGRQFSNSRSEMNVSTLELGDSALYLCASSLVGGVPSYEPHFGPGTRLTVT.

This clonotype was seen repeatedly, ten times or more. V is TRBV10-3 and J is TRBJ1-4; 7 nucleotides align to TRBD1. The CDR3 runs to 13 residues. Germline V gives CDR1 ENHRY, CDR2 SYGVKD. J was trimmed by 5 bases and V by 6 bases; bases with no gene match: 3. The CDR3 sequence: CAIRGQINEKLFF. The CDR3 DNA is TGTGCCATCAGGGGACAGATAAATGAAAAACTGTTTTTT.

Comment on this clonotype: This is likely a read error, given that the CDR3 carries no conserved phenylalanine or tryptophan at its end. V is TRBV6-2 or TRBV6-3 and J is TRBJ1-1; no firm D call. Germline lookup yields CDR1 MNHEY and CDR2 SVGEGT. CDR3 length equals 13 residues. Trimming shortened V by 5 bases and J by 8 bases, and 15 bases separated the two germline ends. This CDR3 reads CASSLHIKTEAFL. CDR3 sequence (DNA): TGTGCCAGCAGTCTCCACATAAAGACCGAAGCTTTCCTT.

There are many counts of this clonotype. CDR3 protein: CASSYRDRARGGYTF. DNA for the CDR3: TGTGCCAGCAGTTACCGGGACAGGGCCAGGGGTGGCTACACCTTC. This rearrangement joins TRBV6-5 to TRBJ1-2; 9 bases fit TRBD1. V gave up 2 bases and J gave up 7 bases; unmatched junction bases: 8. This CDR3 is built from 15 residues. In germline, CDR1 is MNHEY, CDR2 SVGAGI.

Comments on this clonotype: This may stem from a read error, because a much larger clone lies one nucleotide away. The CDR3 bases are TGTGCCAGCACTATACGGGGGCCGGTCAGTGAGCAGTTCTTC. Translation: CASTIRGPVSEQFF. The chain uses TRBV12-3 or TRBV12-4 and TRBJ2-1; D may correspond to TRBD1 or TRBD2 (6 bases each). This CDR3 has 14 residues. Trimming cost V 7 bases and J 9 bases, with 19 bases left between them.

As to this clonotype: An end of the junction does not agree with germline; a read error may underlie this. The chain joins TRBV20-1 to TRBJ1-5, with no clear D. The CDR3 length is 12 residues. CDR1 and CDR2 from the germline V gene are DFQATT and SNEGSKA (reference sequence). The CDR3 spells CCATRDYKPQHF. The CDR3 nucleotides are TGCTGTGCTACCAGAGATTATAAGCCCCAGCATTTT.

This clonotype showed up many times. The genes are TRBV6-1 and TRBJ2-1, with 9 nucleotides matching TRBD1. There are 16 residues in the CDR3. From germline, CDR1 is MNHNS and CDR2 SASEGT. The V gene end was trimmed by 0 bases and the J gene end by 5 bases; junction bases not matched to a gene: 5. The CDR3 DNA is TGTGCCAGCAGTGAAGCTTTAGGACAGGGGAACAATGAGCAGTTCTTC. It is translated as CASSEALGQGNNEQFF.

This clonotype was counted between two and nine times. The rearrangement joins TRBV7-9 to TRBJ2-1; D might be TRBD1 or TRBD2, each matching 6 bases. Germline loops: CDR1 SEHNR, CDR2 FQNEAQ (reference sequence). The CDR3 has 14 amino acids. Trimming removed 5 bases from V and 6 bases from J, with 14 bases in between. CDR3 protein: CASSPRRGGNEQFF. Here the CDR3 DNA reads TGTGCCAGCAGCCCCCGCAGGGGAGGCAATGAGCAGTTCTTC. The entire variable domain, with the rest obtained from reference TRBV7-9 and TRBJ2-1, is as follows: DTGVSQNPRHKITKRGQNVTFRCDPISEHNRLYWYRQTLGQGPEFLTYFQNEAQLEKSRLLSDRFSAERPKGSFSTLEIQRTEQGDSAMYLCASSPRRGGNEQFFGPGTRLTVL.

This clonotype was counted only a few times. A much larger clone is a single base away; this may be a read error. The chain is built from TRBV12-3 or TRBV12-4 and TRBJ2-1; D not resolved. V lost 6 bases, J lost 0 bases, and 6 bases lay in between. This CDR3 is built from 13 residues. The CDR3 DNA reads TGTGCCAGCAGCCCCACCTCCTACAATGAGCAGTTCTTC. Its translation is CASSPTSYNEQFF.

Notes on this clonotype: Its ends do not fully match the called genes, so a read error is possible. The V call is TRBV28, the J call TRBJ2-7; TRBD2 aligns across 12 bases. This CDR3 spans 15 amino acids. Germline CDR1 is MDHEN and CDR2 is SYDVKM. CDR3 in amino acids: CATQGLAGKEYELYF. The CDR3 coding sequence is TGTGCCACTCAAGGACTAGCGGGAAAGGAATACGAGCTGTACTTC. The full variable domain, completed using reference TRBV28 and TRBJ2-7, is DVKVTQSSRYLVKRTGEKVFLECVQDMDHENMFWYRQDPGLGLRLIYFSYDVKMKEKGDIPEGYSVSREKKERFSLILESASTNQTSMYLCATQGLAGKEYELYFGPGTRLTVT.

This clonotype has just a few counts. The rearrangement joins TRBV28 to TRBJ2-7, with D perhaps TRBD1 or TRBD2 (5 bases each). The germline gives CDR1 MDHEN, CDR2 SYDVKM. The CDR3 covers 13 residues. With 10 bases removed from V and 0 bases from J, the gap between germline ends came to 13 bases. As DNA, the CDR3 is TGTGCCACCATCCAGGGAGTCTCCTACGAGCAGTACTTC. Residues: CATIQGVSYEQYF.

The V and J genes are TRBV20-1 and TRBJ2-1; 11 nucleotides agree with TRBD2. The CDR3 consists of 14 residues. CDR1 and CDR2 from the germline V gene are DFQATT and SNEGSKA (reference sequence). The ends lost 8 bases at V and 9 bases at J; junction bases unmatched: 12. The CDR3 DNA is TGCAGTCAGCAGACTAGCGGGACGGGGGGTGAGCAGTTCTTC. Residues: CSQQTSGTGGEQFF.

About this clonotype itself: This clone may be a read error of a much larger clone one base away. This rearrangement joins TRBV28 to TRBJ2-6; possibly TRBD1 for D (5 bases). The length of the CDR3 is 16 residues. CDR1 is MDHEN and CDR2 is SYDVKM in the germline V gene. CDR3 in amino acids: CASSFGTRSGANFLTF. The CDR3 coding sequence is TGTGCCAGCAGTTTCGGCACGCGGTCTGGGGCCAACTTCCTGACTTTC.

Note on this clonotype: This may come from a read error, since a much larger clone is one base off. V gene TRBV11-2 combines with J gene TRBJ2-2; 10 bases are a match to TRBD2. The CDR3 is 17 amino acids. Germline CDR1 and CDR2: SGHAT and FQNNGV. The CDR3, as DNA: TGTACCAGCAGCCCACCTAGCGGGAGACGTGTCACCGGGGAGCTGTTTTTT. It translates to CTSSPPSGRRVTGELFF.

Of note for this clonotype: It may be a read error: a sequence one base away is much more abundant. The chain combines TRBV12-3 or TRBV12-4 with TRBJ2-3; TRBD2 matches 8 bases. This CDR3 contains 14 residues. The CDR3 loop reads CASRPGLGTDMQYF. The CDR3, as DNA: TGTGCCAGCAGGCCGGGACTAGGCACAGATATGCAGTATTTT.

This clonotype showed up just a few times. V usage is TRBV11-2 and J usage is TRBJ1-2; D may be TRBD1 (5 bases). Trimming shortened V by 10 bases and J by 8 bases, and 20 bases separated the two germline ends. Germline CDR1 SGHAT, CDR2 FQNNGV. The CDR3 totals 13 residues. In DNA form, the CDR3 reads TGTGCCACCATCACGCCGGGGGGAGGAGGCTACACCTTC. It translates to CATITPGGGGYTF. Based on the CDR3 plus reference TRBV11-2 and TRBJ1-2, the full variable domain is EAGVAQSPRYKIIEKRQSVAFWCNPISGHATLYWYQQILGQGPKLLIQFQNNGVVDDSQLPKDRFSAERLKGVDSTLKIQPAKLEDSAVYLCATITPGGGGYTFGSGTRLTVV.

On this clonotype: A much larger clone lies one base from this, so it may be a read error. The conserved phenylalanine or tryptophan normally closing the CDR3 is absent here, so this likely arose from a read error. This chain joins TRBV5-1 and TRBJ2-7; D possibly corresponds to TRBD2 (7 bases). Trimming took off 4 bases at V and 5 bases at J, with 19 bases between the two ends. Looked up from germline, CDR1 is SGHRS and CDR2 is YFSETQ. The CDR3 loop spans 15 amino acids. The CDR3 DNA reads as TGCGCCAGCAGCCGGGCGGGGGCAGGCGGTAACGAGCAGTACATC. Its protein product is CASSRAGAGGNEQYI.

About this clonotype itself: An end of the junction does not agree with germline; a read error may underlie this. This sequence joins TRBV4-1 and TRBJ2-7; TRBD1 agrees at 7 bases. From germline, CDR1 is MGHRA and CDR2 YSYEKL. The CDR3 totals 14 residues. The chain's CDR3 is CAISYGQVAGDQYF. The CDR3, as DNA: TGCGCCATCAGCTACGGACAGGTGGCAGGGGACCAGTACTTC.

This clonotype was detected only a few times. The genes are TRBV7-9 and TRBJ1-1; the D gene is possibly TRBD1 (6 bases). The CDR3 runs to 13 residues. Trimming cost V 2 bases and J 4 bases, with 8 bases left between them. The germline CDR1 and CDR2 sequences are SEHNR and FQNEAQ (reference sequence). CDR3 nucleotide sequence: TGTGCCAGCAGCTTAAAGGGGGGCACTGAAGCTTTCTTT. This sequence encodes CASSLKGGTEAFF.

This clonotype was observed a few times. J is TRBJ2-5 and V is TRBV5-1; D is perhaps TRBD1 (6 bases). Germline CDR1 is SGHRS and CDR2 is YFSETQ. This CDR3 region has 15 residues. The V and J ends lost 3 bases and 5 bases respectively, with 17 bases between them. In nucleotides, the CDR3 is TGCGCCAGCAGCTCCGGTCAGGGGCTGGGGGAGACCCAGTACTTC. It is translated as CASSSGQGLGETQYF.

Many counts were recorded for this clonotype. The V call is TRBV6-5, the J call TRBJ1-4; TRBD1 aligns across 7 bases. J lost 10 bases, V lost 4 bases, and 3 bases had no gene match. This CDR3 has 12 residues. The germline V gene has CDR1 MNHEY and CDR2 SVGAGI. The CDR3 DNA reads TGTGCCAGCAGTTCCAGGACAGGAAAACTGTTTTTT. Its protein is CASSSRTGKLFF.

Comment on this clonotype: A much larger clone lies one base from this, so it may be a read error. The V gene is TRBV6-6, the J gene TRBJ2-7, with TRBD2 as a possible D gene (6 bases). The CDR3 spans 14 residues. Germline assignment: CDR1 MNHNY and CDR2 SVGAGI (reference sequence). CDR3 amino acids: CASSYRTSGYVQYF. CDR3 sequence (DNA): TGTGCCAGCAGTTACCGCACCAGCGGGTACGTGCAGTACTTC.

This clonotype has a count of ten or more. This chain joins TRBV11-2 and TRBJ1-1; tentative D call: TRBD1 (6 bases). CDR1 and CDR2 from the germline V gene are SGHAT and FQNNGV. Trimming removed 2 bases at V and 9 bases at J, with 13 bases between. CDR3 size: 13 residues. CDR3 sequence (DNA): TGTGCCAGCAGCTTACAGGACAGTATGAAAGCTTTCTTT. Protein sequence: CASSLQDSMKAFF.

This chain links TRBV12-3 or TRBV12-4 with TRBJ1-5, with a tentative D call TRBD1 (6 bases). This CDR3 comprises 16 residues. The germline V and J ends were trimmed by 5 bases and 6 bases, with 20 bases remaining between them. This CDR3 is CASSPRGTGLGQPQHF. The CDR3 nucleotides read TGTGCCAGCAGTCCTAGGGGAACAGGGTTAGGTCAGCCCCAGCATTTT.

Concerning this clonotype: The conserved closing phenylalanine or tryptophan is absent in this CDR3, likely reflecting a read error. V is TRBV4-1 and J is TRBJ2-7; D ambiguous. Germline lookup yields CDR1 MGHRA and CDR2 YSYEKL. The CDR3 sequence is 15 residues long. Trimming stripped 1 base from V and 1 base from J, with 11 bases between. Here the CDR3 DNA reads TGCGCCAGCAGCCAAGGACTGGCGGCTTCCTACGAGCAGTACTAC. Amino acid sequence: CASSQGLAASYEQYY.

The chain is built from TRBV11-2 and TRBJ2-7; no definite D call. Germline CDR1 SGHAT, CDR2 FQNNGV. This CDR3 has 14 amino acids. In DNA, the CDR3 is TGTACCATCAGCCTACAGACGGAATACTACGAGCAGTACTTC. Protein sequence: CTISLQTEYYEQYF.